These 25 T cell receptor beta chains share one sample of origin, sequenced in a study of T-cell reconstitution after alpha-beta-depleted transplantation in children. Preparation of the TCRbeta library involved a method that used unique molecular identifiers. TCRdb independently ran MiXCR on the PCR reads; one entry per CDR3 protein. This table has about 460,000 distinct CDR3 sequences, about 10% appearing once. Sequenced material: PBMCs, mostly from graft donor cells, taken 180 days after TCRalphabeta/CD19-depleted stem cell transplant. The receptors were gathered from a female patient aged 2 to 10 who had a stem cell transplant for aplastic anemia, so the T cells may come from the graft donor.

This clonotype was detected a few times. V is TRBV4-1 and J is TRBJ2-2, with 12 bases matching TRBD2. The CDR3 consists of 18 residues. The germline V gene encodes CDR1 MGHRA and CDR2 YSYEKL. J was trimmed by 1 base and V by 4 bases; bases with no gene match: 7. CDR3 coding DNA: TGCGCCAGCAGCCCGCGAGAGACTAGCGGGAGGAACACCGGGGAGCTGTTTTTT. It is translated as CASSPRETSGRNTGELFF.

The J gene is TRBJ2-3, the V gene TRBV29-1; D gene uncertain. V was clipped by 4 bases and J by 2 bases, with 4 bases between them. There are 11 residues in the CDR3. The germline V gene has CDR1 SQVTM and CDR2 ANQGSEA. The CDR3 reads CSVGDTDTQYF. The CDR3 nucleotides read TGCAGCGTTGGGGACACAGATACGCAGTATTTT.

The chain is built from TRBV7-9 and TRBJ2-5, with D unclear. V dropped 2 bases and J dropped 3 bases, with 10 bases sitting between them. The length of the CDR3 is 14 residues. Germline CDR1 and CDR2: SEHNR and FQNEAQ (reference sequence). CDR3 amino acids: CASSLSVTEETQYF. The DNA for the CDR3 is TGTGCCAGCAGCTTATCCGTTACAGAAGAGACCCAGTACTTC.

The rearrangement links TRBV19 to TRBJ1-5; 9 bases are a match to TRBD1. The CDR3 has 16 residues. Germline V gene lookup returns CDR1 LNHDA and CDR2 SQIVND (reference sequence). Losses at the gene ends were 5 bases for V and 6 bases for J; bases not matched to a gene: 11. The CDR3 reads CASSSHRGPSLQPQHF. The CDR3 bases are TGTGCCAGTAGTTCCCACAGGGGGCCCTCACTTCAGCCCCAGCATTTT.

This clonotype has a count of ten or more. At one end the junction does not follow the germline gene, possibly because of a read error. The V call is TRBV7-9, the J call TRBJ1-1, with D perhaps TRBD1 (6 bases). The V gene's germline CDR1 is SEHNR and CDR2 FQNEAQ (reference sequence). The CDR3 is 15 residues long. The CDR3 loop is CASSLGQGMNTEAFF. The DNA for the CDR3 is TGCGCCAGCAGCTTGGGGCAGGGGATGAACACTGAAGCTTTCTTT. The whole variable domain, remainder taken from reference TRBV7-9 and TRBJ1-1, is DTGVSQNPRHKITKRGQNVTFRCDPISEHNRLYWYRQTLGQGPEFLTYFQNEAQLEKSRLLSDRFSAERPKGSFSTLEIQRTEQGDSAMYLCASSLGQGMNTEAFFGQGTRLTVV.

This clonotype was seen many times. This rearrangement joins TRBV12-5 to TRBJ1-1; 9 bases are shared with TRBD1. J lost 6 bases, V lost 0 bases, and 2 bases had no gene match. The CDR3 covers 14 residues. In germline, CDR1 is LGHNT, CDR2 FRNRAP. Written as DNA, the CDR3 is TGTGCTAGTGGTTTGGTGGACAGGGGTGCTGAAGCTTTCTTT. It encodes CASGLVDRGAEAFF.

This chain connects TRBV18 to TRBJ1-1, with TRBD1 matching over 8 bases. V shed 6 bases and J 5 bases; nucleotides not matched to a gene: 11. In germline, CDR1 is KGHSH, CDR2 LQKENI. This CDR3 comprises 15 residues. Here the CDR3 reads CASSISRGLRTEAFF. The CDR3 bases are TGTGCCAGCTCTATCTCCAGGGGGCTTCGGACTGAAGCTTTCTTT.

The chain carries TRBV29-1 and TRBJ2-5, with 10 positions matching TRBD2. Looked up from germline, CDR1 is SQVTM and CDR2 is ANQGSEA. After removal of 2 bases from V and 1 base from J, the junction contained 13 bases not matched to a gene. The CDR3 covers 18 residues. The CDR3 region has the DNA TGCAGCGTTGAACGTTTGACTCTAGCGGGAGAGTTCCAAGAGACCCAGTACTTC. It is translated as CSVERLTLAGEFQETQYF.

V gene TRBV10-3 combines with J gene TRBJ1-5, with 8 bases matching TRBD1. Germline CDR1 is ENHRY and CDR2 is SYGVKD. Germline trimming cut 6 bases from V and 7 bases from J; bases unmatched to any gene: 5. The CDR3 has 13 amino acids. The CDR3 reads CAIRETGEQPQHF. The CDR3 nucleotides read TGTGCCATCAGGGAGACAGGGGAACAGCCCCAGCATTTT.

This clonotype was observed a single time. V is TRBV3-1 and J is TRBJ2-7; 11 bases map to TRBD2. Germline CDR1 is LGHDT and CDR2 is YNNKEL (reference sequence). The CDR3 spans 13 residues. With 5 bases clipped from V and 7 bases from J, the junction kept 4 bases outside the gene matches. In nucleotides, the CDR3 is TGTGCCAGCAGCGCGACTAGCGGGATAGAGCAGTACGTC. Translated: CASSATSGIEQYV.

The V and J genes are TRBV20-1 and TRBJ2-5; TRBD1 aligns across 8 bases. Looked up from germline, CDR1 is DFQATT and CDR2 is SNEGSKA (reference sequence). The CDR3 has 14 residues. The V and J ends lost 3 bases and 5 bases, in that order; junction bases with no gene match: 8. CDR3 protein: CSASAGGGGETQYF. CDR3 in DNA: TGCAGTGCTAGCGCAGGGGGCGGTGGGGAGACCCAGTACTTC.

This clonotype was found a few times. The CDR3 is CASAGRTDEQFF. CDR3 sequence (DNA): TGTGCCAGCGCCGGGCGAACGGATGAGCAGTTCTTC. The V call is TRBV7-6, the J call TRBJ2-1, with D uncertain. Trimming pared 8 bases from V and 8 bases from J, leaving 13 bases between. This CDR3 has 12 amino acids. Per the germline V gene, CDR1 is SGHVS and CDR2 is FNYEAQ.

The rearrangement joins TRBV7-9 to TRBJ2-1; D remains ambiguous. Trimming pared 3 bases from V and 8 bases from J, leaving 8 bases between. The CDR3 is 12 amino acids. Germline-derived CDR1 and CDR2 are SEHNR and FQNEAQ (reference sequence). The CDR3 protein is CASSFVLDEQFF. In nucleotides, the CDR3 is TGTGCCAGCAGCTTCGTACTTGATGAGCAGTTCTTC. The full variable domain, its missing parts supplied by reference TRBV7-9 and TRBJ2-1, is DTGVSQNPRHKITKRGQNVTFRCDPISEHNRLYWYRQTLGQGPEFLTYFQNEAQLEKSRLLSDRFSAERPKGSFSTLEIQRTEQGDSAMYLCASSFVLDEQFFGPGTRLTVL.

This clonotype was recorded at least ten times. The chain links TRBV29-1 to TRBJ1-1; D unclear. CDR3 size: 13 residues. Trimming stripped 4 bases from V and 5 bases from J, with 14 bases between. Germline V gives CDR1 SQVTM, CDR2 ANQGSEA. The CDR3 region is CSVGSASWTEAFF. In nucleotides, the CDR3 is TGCAGCGTTGGCAGCGCCTCGTGGACTGAAGCTTTCTTT.

The CDR3: CASSDRLAGLTGELFF. For the CDR3, the DNA is TGTGCCAGCAGTGATCGACTAGCGGGGCTCACCGGGGAGCTGTTTTTT. The chain couples TRBV6-1 to TRBJ2-2, with 11 bases identical to TRBD2. The CDR3 totals 16 residues. After removal of 3 bases from V and 4 bases from J, the junction contained 4 bases not matched to a gene. CDR1 and CDR2 from the germline V gene are MNHNS and SASEGT.

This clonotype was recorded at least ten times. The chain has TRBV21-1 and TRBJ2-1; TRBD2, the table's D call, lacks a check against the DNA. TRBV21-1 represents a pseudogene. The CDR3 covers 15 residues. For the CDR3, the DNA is TGTGCCAGCTTTTATAGCGGGGGCTCCTACAATGAGCAGTTCTTC. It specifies CASFYSGGSYNEQFF.

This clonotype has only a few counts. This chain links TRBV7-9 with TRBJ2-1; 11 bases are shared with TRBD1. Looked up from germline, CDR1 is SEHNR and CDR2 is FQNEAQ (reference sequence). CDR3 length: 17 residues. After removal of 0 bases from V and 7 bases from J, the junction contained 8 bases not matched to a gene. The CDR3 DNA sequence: TGTGCCAGCAGCTTAGCCCAGAGGACAGGGGGCTTGAATGAGCAGTTCTTC. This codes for CASSLAQRTGGLNEQFF.

In DNA form, the CDR3 reads TGTGCCAGCACCGCACAGGGGGCTAGCGGGAGATCCGACGAGCAGTACGTC. Encoded protein: CASTAQGASGRSDEQYV. V usage is TRBV28 and J usage is TRBJ2-7; tentative D call: TRBD2 (10 bases). This CDR3 comprises 17 residues. Germline V gene sequence: CDR1 MDHEN, CDR2 SYDVKM. Trimming removed 7 bases from V and 5 bases from J, with 27 bases in between.

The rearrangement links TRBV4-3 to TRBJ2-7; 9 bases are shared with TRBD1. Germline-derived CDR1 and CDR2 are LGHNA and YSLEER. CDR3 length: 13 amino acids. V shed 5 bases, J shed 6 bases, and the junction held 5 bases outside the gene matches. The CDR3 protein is CASSTTGGVEQYF. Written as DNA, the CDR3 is TGCGCCAGCAGCACCACAGGGGGCGTCGAGCAGTACTTC.

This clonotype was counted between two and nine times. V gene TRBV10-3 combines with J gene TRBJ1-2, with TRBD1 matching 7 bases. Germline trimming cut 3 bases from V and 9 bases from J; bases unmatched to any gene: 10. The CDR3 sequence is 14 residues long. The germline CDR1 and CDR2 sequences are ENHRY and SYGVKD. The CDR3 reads CAISDSGTARRYTF. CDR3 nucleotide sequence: TGTGCCATCAGTGATTCCGGGACAGCCCGTCGCTACACCTTC.

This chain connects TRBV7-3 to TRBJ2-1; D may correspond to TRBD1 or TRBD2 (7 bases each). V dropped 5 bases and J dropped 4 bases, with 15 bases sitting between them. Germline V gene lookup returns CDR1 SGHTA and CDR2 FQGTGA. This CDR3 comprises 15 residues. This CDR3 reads CASSLTGTIYNEQFF. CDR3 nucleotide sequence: TGTGCCAGCAGCCTGACAGGGACTATTTACAATGAGCAGTTCTTC.

Here the CDR3 DNA reads TGCGCCAGCAGCCCCTCGCCGGGCCTACCCAATGAGCAGTTCTTC. Amino acid sequence: CASSPSPGLPNEQFF. This sequence joins TRBV4-3 and TRBJ2-1; D gene unclear. The CDR3 is 15 amino acids. Germline values: CDR1 LGHNA, CDR2 YSLEER. V lost 4 bases to trimming and J lost 6 bases, with 16 bases between them.

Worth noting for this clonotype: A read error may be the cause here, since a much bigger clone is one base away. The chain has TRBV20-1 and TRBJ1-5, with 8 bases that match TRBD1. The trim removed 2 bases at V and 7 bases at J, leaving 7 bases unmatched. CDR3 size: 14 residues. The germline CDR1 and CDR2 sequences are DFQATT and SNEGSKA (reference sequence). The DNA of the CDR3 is TGCAGTGCTAGACGTAGGACAGGGAAGCAGCCCCAGCATTTT. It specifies CSARRRTGKQPQHF.

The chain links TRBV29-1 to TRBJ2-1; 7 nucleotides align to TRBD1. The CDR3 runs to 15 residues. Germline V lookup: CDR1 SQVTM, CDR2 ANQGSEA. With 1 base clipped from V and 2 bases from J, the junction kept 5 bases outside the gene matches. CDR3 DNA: TGCAGCGTTGAAGCCAGGGGGAAAGCCTACAATGAGCAGTTCTTC. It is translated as CSVEARGKAYNEQFF.

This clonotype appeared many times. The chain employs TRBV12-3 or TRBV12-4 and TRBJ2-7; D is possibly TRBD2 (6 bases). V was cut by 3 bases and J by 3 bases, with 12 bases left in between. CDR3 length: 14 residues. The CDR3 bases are TGTGCCAGCAGTTTCCTAGATAGCGGCTACGAGCAGTACTTC. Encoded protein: CASSFLDSGYEQYF.